This T cell receptor (beta chain) is from a study of cytomegalovirus exposure and HLA in healthy donors. J gave up 7 bases and V 3 bases, and 3 bases lay outside the gene matches. This CDR3 is 13 amino acids long. From germline, CDR1 is SGHNT and CDR2 YENEEA. With 60 Vbeta and 13 Jbeta primers, the PCR was carried out. TCRdb keeps only in-frame clones here, not all; method: immunoSEQ multiplex PCR. The sample has under 250,000 clones, around 73% seen once; the top ten hold roughly 3%. Study-level results: It was reportedly the case that the classifier diagnosed cytomegalovirus status with high specificity and sensitivity. Most TCR sequences were seen very rarely across donors, but some public TCRs occurred in many.

About this clone itself: Its cognate antigen is unknown.

The TCR sequence derives from a woman between 25 and 40 years old in good health and CMV-seronegative. This chain joins TRBV11-3 and TRBJ2-1, with 7 bases identical to TRBD2. The sequenced material came from PBMCs. Written as DNA, the CDR3 is TGTGCCAGCAGCTTCTACGGGAGGAATGAGCAGTTCTTC. Translation gives CASSFYGRNEQFF.